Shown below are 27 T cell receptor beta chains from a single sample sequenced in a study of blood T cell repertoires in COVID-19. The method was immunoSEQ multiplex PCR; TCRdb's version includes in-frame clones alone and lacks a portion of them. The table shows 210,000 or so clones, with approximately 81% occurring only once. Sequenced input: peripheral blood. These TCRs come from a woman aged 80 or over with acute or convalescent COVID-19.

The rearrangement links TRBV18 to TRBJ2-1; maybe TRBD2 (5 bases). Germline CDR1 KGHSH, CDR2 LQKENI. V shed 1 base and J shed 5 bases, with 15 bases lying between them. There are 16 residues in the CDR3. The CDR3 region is CASSPLRLRGNNEQFF. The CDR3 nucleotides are TGTGCCAGCTCACCACTGCGGCTGAGAGGGAACAATGAGCAGTTCTTC.

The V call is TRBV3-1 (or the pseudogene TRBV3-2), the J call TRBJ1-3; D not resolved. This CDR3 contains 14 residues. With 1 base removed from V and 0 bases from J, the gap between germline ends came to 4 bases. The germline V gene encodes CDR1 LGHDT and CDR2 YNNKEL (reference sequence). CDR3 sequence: CASSQGSSGNTIYF. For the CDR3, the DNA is TGTGCCAGCAGCCAAGGTAGCTCTGGAAACACCATATATTTT.

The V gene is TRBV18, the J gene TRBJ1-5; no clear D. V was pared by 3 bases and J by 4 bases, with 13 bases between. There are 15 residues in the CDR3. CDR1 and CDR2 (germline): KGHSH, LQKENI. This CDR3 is CASSPTIGENQPQHF. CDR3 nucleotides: TGTGCCAGCTCACCGACGATCGGGGAGAATCAGCCCCAGCATTTT.

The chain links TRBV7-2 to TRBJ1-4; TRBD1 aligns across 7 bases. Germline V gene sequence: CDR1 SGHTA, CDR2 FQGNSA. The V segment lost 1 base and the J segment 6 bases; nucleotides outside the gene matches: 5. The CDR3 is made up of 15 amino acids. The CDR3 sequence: CASSLEGQRDEKLFF. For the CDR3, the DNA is TGTGCCAGCAGCTTAGAGGGACAGAGAGATGAAAAACTGTTTTTT.

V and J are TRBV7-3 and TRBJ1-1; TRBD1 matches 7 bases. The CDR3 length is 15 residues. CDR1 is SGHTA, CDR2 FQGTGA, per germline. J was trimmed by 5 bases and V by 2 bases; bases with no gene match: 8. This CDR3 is CASSLAGGEGTEAFF. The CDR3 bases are TGTGCCAGCAGCTTAGCAGGGGGAGAAGGAACTGAAGCTTTCTTT.

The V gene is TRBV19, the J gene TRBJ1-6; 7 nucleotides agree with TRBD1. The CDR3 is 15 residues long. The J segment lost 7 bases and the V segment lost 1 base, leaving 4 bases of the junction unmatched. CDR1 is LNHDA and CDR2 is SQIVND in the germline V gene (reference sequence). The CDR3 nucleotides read TGTGCCAGTAGTATAGGGCAACAGGGGAATTCACCCCTCCACTTT. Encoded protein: CASSIGQQGNSPLHF. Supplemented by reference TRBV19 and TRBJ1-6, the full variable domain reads DGGITQSPKYLFRKEGQNVTLSCEQNLNHDAMYWYRQDPGQGLRLIYYSQIVNDFQKGDIAEGYSVSREKKESFPLTVTSAQKNPTAFYLCASSIGQQGNSPLHFGNGTRLTVT.

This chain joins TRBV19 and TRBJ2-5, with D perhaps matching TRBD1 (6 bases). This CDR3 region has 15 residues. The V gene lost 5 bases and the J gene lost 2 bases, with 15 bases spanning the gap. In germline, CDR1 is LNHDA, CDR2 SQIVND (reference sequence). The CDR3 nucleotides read TGTGCCAGTAGTTTCGGACAGCCATTACAAGAGACCCAGTACTTC. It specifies CASSFGQPLQETQYF.

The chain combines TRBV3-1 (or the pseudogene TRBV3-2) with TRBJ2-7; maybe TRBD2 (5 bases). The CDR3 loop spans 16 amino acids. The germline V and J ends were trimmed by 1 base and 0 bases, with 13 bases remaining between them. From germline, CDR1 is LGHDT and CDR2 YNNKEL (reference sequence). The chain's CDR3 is CASSQGPSTASYEQYF. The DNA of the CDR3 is TGTGCCAGCAGCCAAGGGCCTAGCACTGCCTCCTACGAGCAGTACTTC.

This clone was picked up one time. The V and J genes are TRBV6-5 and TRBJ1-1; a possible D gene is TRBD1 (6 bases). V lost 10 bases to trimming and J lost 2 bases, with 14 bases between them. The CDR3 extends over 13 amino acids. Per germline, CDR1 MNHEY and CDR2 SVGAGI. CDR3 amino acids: CATSQGFNTEAFF. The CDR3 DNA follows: TGTGCCACCTCGCAGGGGTTCAACACTGAAGCTTTCTTT.

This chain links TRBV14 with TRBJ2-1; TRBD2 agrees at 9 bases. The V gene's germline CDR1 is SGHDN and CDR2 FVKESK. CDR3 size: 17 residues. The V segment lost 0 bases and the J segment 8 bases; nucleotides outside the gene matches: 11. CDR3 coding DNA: TGTGCCAGCAGCCAAGATCTCCGGCTAGCGGGGCTCGATGAGCAGTTCTTC. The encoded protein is CASSQDLRLAGLDEQFF.

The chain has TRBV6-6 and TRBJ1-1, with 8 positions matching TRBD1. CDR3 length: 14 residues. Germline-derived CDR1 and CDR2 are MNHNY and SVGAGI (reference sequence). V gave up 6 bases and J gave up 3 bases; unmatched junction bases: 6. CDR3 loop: CASSLTGVYTEAFF. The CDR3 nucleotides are TGTGCCAGCAGCTTGACAGGGGTCTACACTGAAGCTTTCTTT.

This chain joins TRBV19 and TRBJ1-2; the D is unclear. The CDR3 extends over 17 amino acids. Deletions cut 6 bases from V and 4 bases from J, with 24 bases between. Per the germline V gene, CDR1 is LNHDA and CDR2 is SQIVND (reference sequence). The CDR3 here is CASSRYISSGSSYGYTF. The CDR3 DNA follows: TGTGCCAGTAGCCGGTATATCTCTTCGGGGTCCTCCTATGGCTACACCTTC. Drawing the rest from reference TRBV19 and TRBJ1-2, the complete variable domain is DGGITQSPKYLFRKEGQNVTLSCEQNLNHDAMYWYRQDPGQGLRLIYYSQIVNDFQKGDIAEGYSVSREKKESFPLTVTSAQKNPTAFYLCASSRYISSGSSYGYTFGSGTRLTVV.

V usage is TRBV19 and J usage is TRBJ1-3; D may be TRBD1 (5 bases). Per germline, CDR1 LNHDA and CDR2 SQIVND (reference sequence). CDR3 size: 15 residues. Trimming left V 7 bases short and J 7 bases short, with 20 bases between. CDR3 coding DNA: TGTGCCAGTACCACGACAGATTTTGTTCCCAACACCATATATTTT. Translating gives CASTTTDFVPNTIYF.

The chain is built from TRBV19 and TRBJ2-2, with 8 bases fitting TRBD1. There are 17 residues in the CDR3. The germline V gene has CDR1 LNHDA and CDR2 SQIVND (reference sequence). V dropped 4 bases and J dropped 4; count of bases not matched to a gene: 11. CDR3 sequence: CASSTTSGGAGTGELFF. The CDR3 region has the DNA TGTGCCAGTAGTACTACCTCAGGGGGCGCGGGCACCGGGGAGCTGTTTTTT.

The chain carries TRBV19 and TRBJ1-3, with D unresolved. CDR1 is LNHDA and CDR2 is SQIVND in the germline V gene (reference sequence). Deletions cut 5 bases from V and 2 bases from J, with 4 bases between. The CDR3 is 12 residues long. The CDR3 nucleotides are TGTGCCAGTAGTTATCCTGGAAACACCATATATTTT. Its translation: CASSYPGNTIYF.

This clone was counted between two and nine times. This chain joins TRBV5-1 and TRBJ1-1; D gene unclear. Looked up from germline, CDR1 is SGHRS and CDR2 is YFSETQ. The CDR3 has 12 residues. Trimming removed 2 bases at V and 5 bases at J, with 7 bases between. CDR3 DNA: TGCGCCAGCAGCTTACCGGGGACTGAAGCTTTCTTT. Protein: CASSLPGTEAFF.

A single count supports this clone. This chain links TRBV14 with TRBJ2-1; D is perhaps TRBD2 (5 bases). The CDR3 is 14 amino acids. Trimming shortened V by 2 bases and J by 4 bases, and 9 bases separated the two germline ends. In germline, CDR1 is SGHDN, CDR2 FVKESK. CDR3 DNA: TGTGCCAGCAGCCAAAGGCCGGGGTACAATGAGCAGTTCTTC. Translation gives CASSQRPGYNEQFF.

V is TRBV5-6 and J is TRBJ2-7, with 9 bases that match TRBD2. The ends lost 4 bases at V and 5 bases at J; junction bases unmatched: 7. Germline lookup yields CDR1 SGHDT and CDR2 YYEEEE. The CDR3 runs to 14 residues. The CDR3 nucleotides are TGTGCCAGCAGCCCCGCGGGGGGGACTGACGAGCAGTACTTC. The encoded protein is CASSPAGGTDEQYF.

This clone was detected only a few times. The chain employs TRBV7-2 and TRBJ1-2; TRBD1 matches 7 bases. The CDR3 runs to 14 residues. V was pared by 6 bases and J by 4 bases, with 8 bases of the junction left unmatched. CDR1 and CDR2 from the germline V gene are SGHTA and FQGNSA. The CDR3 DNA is TGTGCCAGCAGACCCGACAGGGTGGCCTATGGCTACACCTTC. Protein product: CASRPDRVAYGYTF.

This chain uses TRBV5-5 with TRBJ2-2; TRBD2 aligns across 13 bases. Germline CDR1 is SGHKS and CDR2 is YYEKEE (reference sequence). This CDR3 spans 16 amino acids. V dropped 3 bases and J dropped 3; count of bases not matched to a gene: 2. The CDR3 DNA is TGTGCCAGCAGCTGGGGACTAGCGGGGTACACCGGGGAGCTGTTTTTT. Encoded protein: CASSWGLAGYTGELFF.

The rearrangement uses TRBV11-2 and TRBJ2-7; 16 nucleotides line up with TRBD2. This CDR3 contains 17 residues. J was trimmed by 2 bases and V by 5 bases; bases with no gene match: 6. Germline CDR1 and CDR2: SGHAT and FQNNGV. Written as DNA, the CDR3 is TGTGCCAGCAGCCCGGGGACTAGCGGGAGGGCCCCCTACGAGCAGTACTTC. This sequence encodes CASSPGTSGRAPYEQYF.

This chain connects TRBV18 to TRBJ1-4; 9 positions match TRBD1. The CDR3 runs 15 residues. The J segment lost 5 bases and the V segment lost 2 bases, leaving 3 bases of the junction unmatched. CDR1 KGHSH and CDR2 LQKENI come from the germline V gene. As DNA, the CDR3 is TGTGCCAGCTCACCATACGGGACAGGGAATGAAAAACTGTTTTTT. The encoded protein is CASSPYGTGNEKLFF.

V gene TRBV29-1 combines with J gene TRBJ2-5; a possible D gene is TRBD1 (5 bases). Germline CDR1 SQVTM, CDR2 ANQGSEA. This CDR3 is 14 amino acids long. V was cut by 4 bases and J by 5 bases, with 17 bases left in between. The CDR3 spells CSVVGSQGAETQYF. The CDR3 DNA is TGCAGCGTTGTCGGGTCTCAGGGCGCGGAGACCCAGTACTTC.

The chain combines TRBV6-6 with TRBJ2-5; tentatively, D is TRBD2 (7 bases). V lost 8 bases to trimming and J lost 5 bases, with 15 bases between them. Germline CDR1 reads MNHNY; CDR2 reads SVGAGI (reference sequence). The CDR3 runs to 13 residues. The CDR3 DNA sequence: TGTGCCAGCCTGGAGGGGGGGCGGGAGACCCAGTACTTC. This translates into CASLEGGRETQYF.

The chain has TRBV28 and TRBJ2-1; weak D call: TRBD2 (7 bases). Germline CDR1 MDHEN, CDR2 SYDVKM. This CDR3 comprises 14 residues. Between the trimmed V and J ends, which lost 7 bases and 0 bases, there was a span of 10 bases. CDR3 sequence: CASKGGVSYNEQFF. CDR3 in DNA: TGTGCCAGCAAGGGGGGGGTCTCCTACAATGAGCAGTTCTTC.

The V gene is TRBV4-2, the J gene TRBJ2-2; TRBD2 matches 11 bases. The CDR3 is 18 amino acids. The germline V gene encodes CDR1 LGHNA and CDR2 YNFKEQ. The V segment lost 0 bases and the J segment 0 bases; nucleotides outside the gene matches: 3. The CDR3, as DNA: TGTGCCAGCAGCCAAGACACTAGCGGGGGTCCGAACACCGGGGAGCTGTTTTTT. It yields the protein CASSQDTSGGPNTGELFF.

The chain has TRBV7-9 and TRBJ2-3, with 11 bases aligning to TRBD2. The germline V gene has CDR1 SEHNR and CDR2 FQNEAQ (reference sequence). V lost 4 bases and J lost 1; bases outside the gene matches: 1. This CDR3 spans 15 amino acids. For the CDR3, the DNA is TGTGCCAGCAGCTCACTAGCGGGGGGCACAGATACGCAGTATTTT. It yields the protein CASSSLAGGTDTQYF.